This record concerns one T cell receptor (beta chain) sequence. The antigen is not known. A read error may explain this, as a much larger clone is one base away. The data originate from a study of T-cell reconstitution after alpha-beta-depleted transplantation in children. Study observations and caveats: One year post-transplant, T-cell counts and diversity were largely derived from T cells produced anew.

Library preparation (for TCRbeta) was performed with unique molecular identifiers. TCRdb analysed the PCR reads with MiXCR anew, one entry per CDR3 protein. Of 700,000 or so distinct CDR3 sequences in the sample, around 12% were seen once. This TCR derives from a girl aged 2-9 years with congenital amegakaryocytic thrombocytopenia, due to receive a stem cell transplant. This sample comprised PBMCs, obtained before TCRalphabeta/CD19-depleted stem cell transplant.

CDR3 in amino acids: CARSLETRREQYF. DNA of the CDR3: TGCGCCCGCAGCTTGGAAACAAGGCGAGAGCAGTACTTC. V gene TRBV5-1 combines with J gene TRBJ2-7, with no clear D. Germline V gene data show CDR1 as SGHRS and CDR2 as YFSETQ. The length of the CDR3 is 13 residues. Full variable domain (rest looked up from reference TRBV5-1 and TRBJ2-7): KAGVTQTPRYLIKTRGQQVTLSCSPISGHRSVSWYQQTPGQGLQFLFEYFSETQRNKGNFPGRFSGRQFSNSRSEMNVSTLELGDSALYLCARSLETRREQYFGPGTRLTVT.